A selection of T cell receptor beta chains follows, all from one sample in a study of blood T cell repertoires in COVID-19. Clones were sequenced by immunoSEQ multiplex PCR, and TCRdb holds only the in-frame ones, with some missing. The sample has fewer than 250,000 clones, 83% seen once; the top ten hold about 2.5%. The sample taken for sequencing was peripheral blood. These receptors originate from a woman aged 40 to 50 with active or convalescent COVID-19. Both conserved end residues are part of each CDR3. Fields, in order: clone size, V gene, D gene, J gene, CDR3 DNA, CDR3 protein. The D gene is left open where the match is weak. The listing skips clone size in some rows; elsewhere it reads once, few, many or a size class.

clone_size: once
v_call: TRBV19
d_call: -
j_call: TRBJ1-1
cdr3_nt: TGTGCCAGTAGTATCGAGGGGGTGAACACTGAAGCTTTCTTT
cdr3_aa: CASSIEGVNTEAFF

clone_size: -
v_call: TRBV7-2
d_call: TRBD1
j_call: TRBJ1-1
cdr3_nt: TGTGCCAGCAGCTTGACAGGGCAATCTGAAGCTTTCTTT
cdr3_aa: CASSLTGQSEAFF

clone_size: -
v_call: TRBV28
d_call: -
j_call: TRBJ2-1
cdr3_nt: TGTGCCAGCAGCCTCCCGAGGAGCTCCTACAATGAGCAGTTCTTC
cdr3_aa: CASSLPRSSYNEQFF

clone_size: -
v_call: TRBV20-1
d_call: -
j_call: TRBJ2-7
cdr3_nt: TGCAGTGCTAGAAGCTCGGACGAGCAGTACTTC
cdr3_aa: CSARSSDEQYF

clone_size: -
v_call: TRBV27
d_call: -
j_call: TRBJ2-1
cdr3_nt: TGTGCCAGCAGTTTAGGCCCCGGAGCGTACAATGAGCAGTTCTTC
cdr3_aa: CASSLGPGAYNEQFF

clone_size: -
v_call: TRBV27
d_call: -
j_call: TRBJ1-5
cdr3_nt: TGTGCCAGCAGTGCCCGGTCGGGAGGCAATCAGCCCCAGCATTTT
cdr3_aa: CASSARSGGNQPQHF

clone_size: -
v_call: TRBV5-6
d_call: TRBD2
j_call: TRBJ2-5
cdr3_nt: TGTGCCAGCAGCTTGGGGGGAGGGGCCGGTAGGACCCAGTACTTC
cdr3_aa: CASSLGGGAGRTQYF

clone_size: -
v_call: TRBV27
d_call: -
j_call: TRBJ2-2
cdr3_nt: TGTGCCAGCGCAAGACAGATCACGGACACCGGGGAGCTGTTTTTT
cdr3_aa: CASARQITDTGELFF

clone_size: once
v_call: TRBV18
d_call: TRBD2
j_call: TRBJ2-5
cdr3_nt: TGTGCCACCTCCGGGACTAGGGAAGAGACCCAGTACTTC
cdr3_aa: CATSGTREETQYF

clone_size: -
v_call: TRBV9
d_call: -
j_call: TRBJ1-4
cdr3_nt: TGTGCCAGCAGGGACCCAGGGGAAAAACTGTTTTTT
cdr3_aa: CASRDPGEKLFF

clone_size: -
v_call: TRBV7-3
d_call: -
j_call: TRBJ2-3
cdr3_nt: TGTGCCAGCAGCACTTCTTCAGATACGCAGTATTTT
cdr3_aa: CASSTSSDTQYF

clone_size: -
v_call: TRBV30
d_call: -
j_call: TRBJ2-7
cdr3_nt: TGTGCCTGGAGTGCGCTGACATCCTACGAGCAGTACTTC
cdr3_aa: CAWSALTSYEQYF

clone_size: -
v_call: TRBV15
d_call: -
j_call: TRBJ1-1
cdr3_nt: TGTGCCACCAGCAGAGATCTCGTCAGGGCGGGGGACACTGAAGCTTTCTTT
cdr3_aa: CATSRDLVRAGDTEAFF

clone_size: -
v_call: TRBV5-1
d_call: TRBD2
j_call: TRBJ2-2
cdr3_nt: TGCGCCAGCAGCGGGGTGGCTAGCGGGGGCCCTAACACCGGGGAGCTGTTTTTT
cdr3_aa: CASSGVASGGPNTGELFF

clone_size: -
v_call: TRBV28
d_call: TRBD1
j_call: TRBJ1-5
cdr3_nt: TGTGCCACACTGGACAGGGGATACAATCAGCCCCAGCATTTT
cdr3_aa: CATLDRGYNQPQHF

clone_size: -
v_call: TRBV7-9
d_call: -
j_call: TRBJ1-2
cdr3_nt: TGTGCCAGCAGCTTAGATGGAGACCCCTATGGCTACACCTTC
cdr3_aa: CASSLDGDPYGYTF

clone_size: -
v_call: TRBV7-2
d_call: TRBD1
j_call: TRBJ2-3
cdr3_nt: TGTGCCAGCAGCCCGACAGGGGGAGATACGCAGTATTTT
cdr3_aa: CASSPTGGDTQYF

clone_size: -
v_call: TRBV10-1
d_call: -
j_call: TRBJ2-3
cdr3_nt: TGCGCCAGCAGTAAGTCCTCGGGAAATGCAGATACGCAGTATTTT
cdr3_aa: CASSKSSGNADTQYF

clone_size: -
v_call: TRBV19
d_call: -
j_call: TRBJ1-1
cdr3_nt: TGTGCCCGAAACTTACCGTTCCAGGAAACTGAAGCTTTCTTT
cdr3_aa: CARNLPFQETEAFF

clone_size: -
v_call: TRBV12-3/TRBV12-4
d_call: -
j_call: TRBJ1-5
cdr3_nt: TGTGCCAGCAGTTTATTTCGGGATCAGCCCCAGCATTTT
cdr3_aa: CASSLFRDQPQHF

clone_size: -
v_call: TRBV7-2
d_call: TRBD2
j_call: TRBJ2-1
cdr3_nt: TGTGCCAGCAGCTTATTCAGGCCCTGGGGTAGCGGGAGGGACAATGAGCAGTTCTTC
cdr3_aa: CASSLFRPWGSGRDNEQFF